This is a list of T cell receptor beta chains from one sample in a study of T-cell reconstitution after alpha-beta-depleted transplantation in children. Each CDR3 protein is one row after TCRdb ran MiXCR on the PCR reads. The repertoire consists of around 440,000 distinct CDR3 sequences, with roughly 16% occurring once and the leading ten covering under 30%. Sequencing was performed on PBMCs, mostly from graft donor cells, taken 360 days after TCRalphabeta/CD19-depleted stem cell transplant. The source is a boy in the first two years of life who had a stem cell transplant for Wiskott-Aldrich syndrome, so the T cells may come from the graft donor. Both conserved end residues are part of each CDR3. D genes are given only for firm matches. A clone size is listed for some rows: how often the clone was seen (once, few, many), or a class if it is expanded.

V gene	J gene	D gene	clone size	CDR3 DNA	CDR3 protein
TRBV13	TRBJ2-5	TRBD2	few	TGTGCCAGCAGCTTGCGGGAGCCCCCGGAGACCCAGTACTTC	CASSLREPPETQYF
TRBV11-2	TRBJ2-7	TRBD1	-	TGTGCCAGCAGCTTAGTAGGGGGACAGGGTTACGAGCAGTACTTC	CASSLVGGQGYEQYF
TRBV5-6	TRBJ2-7	-	few	TGTGCCAGCAGCATAGGGCACTACGAGCAGTACTTC	CASSIGHYEQYF
TRBV5-1	TRBJ1-2	-	-	TGCGCCAGCATGGCAGAACATGGCTACACCTTC	CASMAEHGYTF
TRBV20-1	TRBJ2-1	-	few	TGCAGTGCTAGAGACCCAGCGGGTAGCTCCTACAATGAGCAGTTCTTC	CSARDPAGSSYNEQFF
TRBV12-3/TRBV12-4	TRBJ2-5	TRBD1	few	TGTGCCAGTGGACAGGGGATAACCCAGTACTTC	CASGQGITQYF
TRBV7-2	TRBJ2-1	-	few	TGTGCCAGCAGCTTTGTCAGGGGTGAGCAGTTCTTC	CASSFVRGEQFF
TRBV24-1	TRBJ2-1	TRBD1	-	TGTGCCACCAGTGATCCGGGACAGGGAAAGCACAATGAGCAGTTCTTC	CATSDPGQGKHNEQFF
TRBV5-1	TRBJ1-2	-	-	TGCGCCAGCAGCTTGGGGAAGGACTATGGCTACACCTTC	CASSLGKDYGYTF
TRBV5-1	TRBJ2-7	-	-	TGCGCCAGCAGCGGAGGGGGGGACTACGAGCAGTACTTC	CASSGGGDYEQYF
TRBV5-1	TRBJ1-1	-	few	TGCGCCAGCAGCTTGGCCCTCGGACACCCGTACACTGAAGCTTTCTTT	CASSLALGHPYTEAFF